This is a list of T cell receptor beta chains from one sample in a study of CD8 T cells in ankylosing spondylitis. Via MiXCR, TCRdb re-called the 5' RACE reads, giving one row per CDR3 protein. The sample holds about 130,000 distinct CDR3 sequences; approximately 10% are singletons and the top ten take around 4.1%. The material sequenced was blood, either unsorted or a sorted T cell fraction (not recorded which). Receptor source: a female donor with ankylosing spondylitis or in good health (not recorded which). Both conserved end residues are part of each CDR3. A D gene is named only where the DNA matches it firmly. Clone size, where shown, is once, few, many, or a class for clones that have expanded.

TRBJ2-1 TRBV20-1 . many CSALRGYNEQFF TGCAGTGCTCTGAGGGGCTACAATGAGCAGTTCTTC
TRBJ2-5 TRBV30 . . CAWSVLFKETQYF TGTGCCTGGAGTGTACTGTTTAAAGAGACCCAGTACTTC
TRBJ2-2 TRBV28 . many CASSPRGPTNTGELFF TGTGCCAGCAGTCCCCGGGGACCAACGAACACCGGGGAGCTGTTTTTT
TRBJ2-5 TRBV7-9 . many CASGAGSQETQYF TGTGCCAGCGGAGCAGGGTCCCAAGAGACCCAGTACTTC
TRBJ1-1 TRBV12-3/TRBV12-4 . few CASSFQTNTEAFF TGTGCCAGCAGTTTTCAGACAAACACTGAAGCTTTCTTT
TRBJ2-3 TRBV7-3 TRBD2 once CASSLRTSLDTQYF TGTGCCAGCAGCTTAAGGACTAGCTTGGATACGCAGTATTTT
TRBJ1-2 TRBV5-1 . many CASSEQGEKGPNYGYTF TGCGCCAGCAGCGAACAGGGAGAAAAGGGACCTAACTATGGCTACACCTTC
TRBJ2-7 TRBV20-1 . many CSARRSESRYEQYF TGCAGTGCGCGCAGGTCCGAGAGTAGGTACGAGCAGTACTTC
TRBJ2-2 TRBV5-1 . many CASSLNLAASTGELFF TGCGCCAGCAGCTTGAATTTAGCGGCGTCCACCGGGGAGCTGTTTTTT
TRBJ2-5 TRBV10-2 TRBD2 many CASSESSGVKTQYF TGCGCCAGCAGTGAGTCTAGCGGGGTTAAGACCCAGTACTTC
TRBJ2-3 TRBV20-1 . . CSAPKSGTTDTQYF TGCAGTGCTCCCAAGAGCGGGACAACAGATACGCAGTATTTT
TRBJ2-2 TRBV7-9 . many CASSQTSPPTGELFF TGTGCCAGCAGCCAAACTAGTCCCCCAACCGGGGAGCTGTTTTTT
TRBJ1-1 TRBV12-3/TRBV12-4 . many CASSLVADNTEAFF TGTGCCAGCAGTTTAGTAGCAGACAACACTGAAGCTTTCTTT
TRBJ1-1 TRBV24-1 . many CATIGPSNTEAFF TGTGCCACCATTGGGCCCTCGAACACTGAAGCTTTCTTT
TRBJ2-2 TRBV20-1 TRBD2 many CSARDSSGSSAGELFF TGCAGTGCTAGAGATTCTAGCGGGAGCTCCGCCGGGGAGCTGTTTTTT
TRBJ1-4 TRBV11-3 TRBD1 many CASSATGANEKLFF TGTGCCAGCAGCGCGACAGGGGCTAATGAAAAACTGTTTTTT
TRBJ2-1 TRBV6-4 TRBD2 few CASRSTSGGAYEQFF TGTGCCAGCAGGTCGACTAGCGGGGGGGCCTATGAGCAGTTCTTC
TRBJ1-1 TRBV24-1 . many CATSGWGHTEAFF TGTGCCACAAGTGGTTGGGGACACACTGAAGCTTTCTTT